The rows below give T cell receptor beta chains drawn from one sample of a study of T cell responses to AZD1222 COVID-19 vaccine. Here immunoSEQ multiplex PCR was the method, and the copy in TCRdb shows in-frame clones only, minus some. The table shows roughly 13,000 clones, with roughly 80% occurring only once. Sequences were derived from peripheral blood, sampled 28 days after the second AZD1222 dose. All receptors come from an adult who received the AZD1222 COVID-19 vaccine. Each CDR3 is given with its conserved first and last residue. Each record gives: clone size, V gene, J gene, D gene, CDR3 protein, CDR3 DNA. A D gene is named only where the DNA matches it firmly. Clone sizes are given selectively: once, few, many, or a class where the clone is expanded.

once	TRBV6-4	TRBJ2-3	-	CASSAQRADTQYF	TGTGCCAGCAGCGCCCAACGAGCAGATACGCAGTATTTT
-	TRBV5-6	TRBJ2-7	-	CASSLASEQYF	TGTGCCAGCAGCTTGGCGTCCGAGCAGTACTTC
-	TRBV25-1	TRBJ1-6	TRBD1	CASKGTARNSPLHF	TGTGCCAGCAAGGGGACAGCACGAAATTCACCCCTCCACTTT
-	TRBV7-8	TRBJ2-1	-	CASSEYGSSYNEQFF	TGTGCCAGCAGCGAGTACGGCAGCTCCTACAATGAGCAGTTCTTC
-	TRBV3-1/TRBV3-2	TRBJ1-2	-	CASSQFLQAYGYTF	TGTGCCAGCAGCCAATTTCTACAGGCCTATGGCTACACCTTC
once	TRBV3-1/TRBV3-2	TRBJ1-4	-	CASSRLTANLNEKLFF	TGTGCCAGCAGCCGGCTGACAGCGAACCTTAATGAAAAACTGTTTTTT
-	TRBV30	TRBJ2-1	-	CAWSVGEAVEQFF	TGTGCCTGGAGTGTTGGCGAGGCGGTTGAGCAGTTCTTC
-	TRBV19	TRBJ2-7	TRBD2	CASSPRGGVSLYEQYF	TGTGCCAGTAGTCCCCGGGGGGGGGTCTCTCTGTACGAGCAGTACTTC
-	TRBV5-1	TRBJ1-6	-	CASSLAGGSNSPLHF	TGCGCCAGCAGCTTGGCCGGTGGCAGCAATTCACCCCTCCACTTT
-	TRBV3-1/TRBV3-2	TRBJ2-5	-	CASSQNTGFQETQYF	TGTGCCAGCAGCCAAAATACAGGGTTCCAAGAGACCCAGTACTTC
few	TRBV4-2	TRBJ2-3	-	CASSQEAGRPDTQYF	TGTGCCAGCAGCCAAGAGGCCGGGCGGCCGGATACGCAGTATTTT
-	TRBV9	TRBJ2-5	TRBD1	CASSATFGQGETQYF	TGTGCCAGCAGCGCGACGTTCGGACAGGGAGAGACCCAGTACTTC
few	TRBV25-1	TRBJ2-1	-	CASSDPGRSNNEQFF	TGTGCCAGCAGTGACCCGGGACGGAGCAACAATGAGCAGTTCTTC
-	TRBV5-4	TRBJ2-3	TRBD2	CASSLITSGTRTQYF	TGTGCCAGCAGCTTAATAACTAGCGGGACACGGACGCAGTATTTT
-	TRBV4-1	TRBJ1-4	-	CASSPLQGGEKLFF	TGCGCCAGCAGCCCCCTACAAGGCGGTGAAAAACTGTTTTTT
-	TRBV3-1/TRBV3-2	TRBJ2-7	TRBD1	CASSQGQRSYEQYF	TGTGCCAGCAGCCAGGGACAGCGTTCCTACGAGCAGTACTTC
-	TRBV7-2	TRBJ1-2	TRBD1	CASSLGGTGRDGYTF	TGTGCCAGCAGCTTAGGAGGGACAGGGCGGGATGGCTACACCTTC
-	TRBV7-9	TRBJ2-7	-	CASSSKRRISYEQYF	TGTGCCAGCAGCTCAAAGCGGAGGATCTCCTACGAGCAGTACTTC
-	TRBV30	TRBJ1-2	TRBD1	CAWSLTGGDGYTF	TGTGCCTGGAGTCTAACAGGGGGGGATGGCTACACCTTC
-	TRBV6-2/TRBV6-3	TRBJ1-2	-	CASSSATTNYGYTF	TGTGCCAGCAGTTCGGCGACTACTAACTATGGCTACACCTTC
-	TRBV18	TRBJ1-2	TRBD1	CASSPGQGASYGYTF	TGTGCCAGCTCACCAGGACAGGGGGCCTCCTATGGCTACACCTTC
-	TRBV18	TRBJ1-5	TRBD1	CASSPTGGGGQPQHF	TGTGCCAGCTCACCAACAGGGGGGGGTGGTCAGCCCCAGCATTTT